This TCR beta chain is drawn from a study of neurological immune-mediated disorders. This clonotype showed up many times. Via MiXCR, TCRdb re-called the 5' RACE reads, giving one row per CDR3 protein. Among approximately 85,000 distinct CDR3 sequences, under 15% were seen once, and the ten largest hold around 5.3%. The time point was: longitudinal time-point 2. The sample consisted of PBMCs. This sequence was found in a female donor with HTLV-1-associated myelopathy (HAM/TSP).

CDR3 sequence (DNA): TGTGCCAGCAGTTACAGGGACACCGGGGAGCTGTTTTTT. Its protein product is CASSYRDTGELFF. The chain links TRBV2 to TRBJ2-2; D might be TRBD1 (6 bases). CDR3 length: 13 amino acids. V lost 5 bases to trimming and J lost 3 bases, with 7 bases between them. CDR1 is SNHLY and CDR2 is FYNNEI in the germline V gene. Full variable domain (missing parts from reference TRBV2 and TRBJ2-2): EPEVTQTPSHQVTQMGQEVILRCVPISNHLYFYWYRQILGQKVEFLVSFYNNEISEKSEIFDDQFSVERPDGSNFTLKIRSTKLEDSAMYFCASSYRDTGELFFGEGSRLTVL.